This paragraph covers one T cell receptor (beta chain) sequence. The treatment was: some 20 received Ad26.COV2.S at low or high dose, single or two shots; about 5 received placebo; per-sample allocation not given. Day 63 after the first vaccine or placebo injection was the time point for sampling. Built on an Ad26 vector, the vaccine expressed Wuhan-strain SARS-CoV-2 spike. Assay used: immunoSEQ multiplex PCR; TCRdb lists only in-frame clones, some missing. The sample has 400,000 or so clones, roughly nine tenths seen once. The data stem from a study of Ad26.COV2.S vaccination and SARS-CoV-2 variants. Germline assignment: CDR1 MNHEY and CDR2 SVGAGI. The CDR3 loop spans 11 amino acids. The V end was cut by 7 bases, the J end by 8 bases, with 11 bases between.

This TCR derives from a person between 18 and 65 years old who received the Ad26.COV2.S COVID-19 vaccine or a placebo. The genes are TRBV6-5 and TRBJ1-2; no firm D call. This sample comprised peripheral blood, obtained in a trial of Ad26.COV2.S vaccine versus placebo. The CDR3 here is CASKDLRGYTF. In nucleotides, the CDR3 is TGTGCCAGCAAGGACCTAAGGGGCTACACCTTC.